The 20 T cell receptor beta chains presented below share a single source sample, sequenced in a study of T-cell reconstitution after alpha-beta-depleted transplantation in children. It was with unique molecular identifiers that the TCRbeta library was prepared. TCRdb reanalysed the PCR reads using MiXCR and keeps one entry per CDR3 protein. The sample consists of 500,000 to 650,000 distinct CDR3 sequences, 10% to 15% of them appearing once. Sequenced here: PBMCs, mostly from graft donor cells, sampled 360 days after TCRalphabeta/CD19-depleted stem cell transplant. Receptor source: a male patient younger than 18 who had a stem cell transplant for acute myeloid leukemia, so the T cells may come from the graft donor.

As to this clonotype: Compared with germline, one end of the junction differs, possibly owing to a read error. The V call is TRBV7-7, the J call TRBJ2-7, with D perhaps TRBD2 (6 bases). The CDR3 consists of 16 residues. Germline CDR1 and CDR2: SSHAT and FNYEAQ (reference sequence). The CDR3 spells CASSFSLGEVTYEQYF. The DNA of the CDR3 is TGTGCTAGCAGCTTTTCCCTGGGGGAGGTCACCTACGAGCAGTACTTC.

The table lists this clonotype with a few counts. J is TRBJ2-5 and V is TRBV20-1; D not resolved. CDR3 length: 13 amino acids. V was cut by 6 bases and J by 0 bases, with 11 bases left in between. Looked up from germline, CDR1 is DFQATT and CDR2 is SNEGSKA (reference sequence). This CDR3 is CSAIDTYQETQYF. DNA of the CDR3: TGCAGTGCCATCGACACGTACCAAGAGACCCAGTACTTC.

This clonotype showed up just a few times. V is TRBV5-1 and J is TRBJ2-1; D unresolved. V was cut by 4 bases and J by 3 bases, with 17 bases left in between. Germline-derived CDR1 and CDR2 are SGHRS and YFSETQ. The CDR3 loop spans 16 amino acids. DNA for the CDR3: TGCGCCAGCAGCCCTGTAGGTCCCTCCAGCTACAATGAGCAGTTCTTC. Its protein is CASSPVGPSSYNEQFF.

This clonotype has a count of ten or more. This rearrangement joins TRBV4-2 to TRBJ2-2; the D is unclear. The V end lost 1 base, the J end lost 1 base, and 7 bases lay between the germline ends. CDR1 and CDR2 (germline): LGHNA, YNFKEQ. The CDR3 is made up of 15 amino acids. In DNA, the CDR3 is TGTGCCAGCAGCCAAGTCTTTGGGAACACCGGGGAGCTGTTTTTT. Its translation: CASSQVFGNTGELFF.

Regarding this clonotype: One end of the junction varies from germline; a read error may be responsible. The chain carries TRBV7-7 and TRBJ2-5; TRBD1 or TRBD2 may be the D gene (7 bases each). This CDR3 is 15 amino acids long. CDR1 is SSHAT, CDR2 FNYEAQ, per germline (reference sequence). CDR3 coding DNA: TGTGCTAGCACCCCGGCAGGGGGGGGAGGAGAGACCCAGTACTTC. This gives the protein CASTPAGGGGETQYF.

This clonotype appeared a few times. The chain recombines TRBV29-1 with TRBJ2-7, with 7 positions matching TRBD2. Germline trimming cut 6 bases from V and 0 bases from J; bases unmatched to any gene: 8. The CDR3 has 14 residues. Germline assignment: CDR1 SQVTM and CDR2 ANQGSEA. CDR3 nucleotide sequence: TGCAGCGTAGTGGGGGGGGAGATCTCCTACGAGCAGTACTTC. This codes for CSVVGGEISYEQYF.

The chain has TRBV30 and TRBJ2-5; 10 bases are shared with TRBD2. The CDR3 is made up of 15 amino acids. Germline values: CDR1 GTSNPN, CDR2 SVGIG (reference sequence). The junction had 5 bases not matched to a gene; V was cut back by 2 bases and J by 2 bases. CDR3 region: CAWSFTSGAQETQYF. CDR3 nucleotides: TGTGCCTGGAGTTTTACTAGCGGGGCTCAAGAGACCCAGTACTTC.

The chain recombines TRBV25-1 with TRBJ1-4, with D perhaps TRBD1 (5 bases). The germline V gene has CDR1 MGHDK and CDR2 SYGVNS. The V and J ends lost 10 bases and 4 bases respectively, with 13 bases between them. This CDR3 spans 13 amino acids. The CDR3 here is CATRWGFNEKLFF. The CDR3 DNA reads as TGTGCCACCAGATGGGGCTTTAATGAAAAACTGTTTTTT.

This clonotype occurred a few times. This chain connects TRBV7-2 to TRBJ1-4; D is undetermined. This CDR3 is 15 amino acids long. The germline CDR1 and CDR2 sequences are SGHTA and FQGNSA. Trimming stripped 4 bases from V and 8 bases from J, with 17 bases between. CDR3 protein: CASSWPELPTEKLFF. CDR3 nucleotides: TGTGCCAGCAGCTGGCCGGAACTACCTACCGAAAAACTGTTTTTT.

The chain couples TRBV27 to TRBJ2-7; 7 nucleotides align to TRBD2. CDR1 is MNHEY and CDR2 is SMNVEV in the germline V gene (reference sequence). The V and J ends lost 7 bases and 2 bases, in that order; junction bases with no gene match: 5. The CDR3 has 13 residues. The CDR3 DNA reads as TGTGCCAGCAAAATAGCGGGCCCCTACGAGCAGTACTTC. It codes for CASKIAGPYEQYF.

This clonotype was counted a few times. This chain connects TRBV10-3 to TRBJ2-3, with 11 bases fitting TRBD2. The germline V gene encodes CDR1 ENHRY and CDR2 SYGVKD. CDR3 length: 15 amino acids. V lost 4 bases, J lost 1 base, and 1 base stayed unmatched. DNA for the CDR3: TGTGCCATCAGTGCGGGACTAGCGGGCACAGATACGCAGTATTTT. It codes for CAISAGLAGTDTQYF.

This clonotype was recorded many times. The V and J genes are TRBV20-1 and TRBJ2-7; the match to TRBD2 covers 10 bases. V lost 2 bases to trimming and J lost 3 bases; unmatched junction nucleotides: 4. From germline, CDR1 is DFQATT and CDR2 SNEGSKA (reference sequence). This CDR3 contains 14 residues. CDR3 sequence reads: CSARPLAGDYEQYF. CDR3 coding DNA: TGCAGTGCTAGACCCCTAGCGGGAGACTACGAGCAGTACTTC.

This clonotype has just a few counts. V and J are TRBV27 and TRBJ1-4; 9 positions agree with TRBD1. V dropped 6 bases and J dropped 7; count of bases not matched to a gene: 9. The CDR3 covers 15 residues. Germline lookup yields CDR1 MNHEY and CDR2 SMNVEV (reference sequence). CDR3 sequence reads: CASREAGTGREKLFF. As DNA, the CDR3 is TGTGCCAGCAGGGAAGCCGGGACAGGGCGTGAAAAACTGTTTTTT.

This clonotype was detected only a few times. The chain carries TRBV4-3 and TRBJ2-7, with 7 positions matching TRBD1. Germline loops: CDR1 LGHNA, CDR2 YSLEER. Trimming at V came to 3 bases and at J to 1 base, leaving 6 bases not matched to a gene. The CDR3 is 15 amino acids. CDR3: CASSQTTGTSYEQYF. In DNA, the CDR3 is TGCGCCAGCAGCCAGACGACAGGGACATCCTACGAGCAGTACTTC.

This clonotype was observed a few times. This rearrangement joins TRBV9 to TRBJ2-5, with D perhaps matching TRBD1 or TRBD2 (5 bases each). The CDR3 contains 14 residues. Germline V gene data show CDR1 as SGDLS and CDR2 as YYNGEE. V was trimmed by 3 bases and J by 1 base, leaving 10 bases between them. CDR3 coding DNA: TGTGCCAGCAGCGGACGGGACGGCCAAGAGACCCAGTACTTC. Protein product: CASSGRDGQETQYF.

This clonotype came up a few times. The V and J genes are TRBV6-2 or TRBV6-3 and TRBJ2-7; D is undetermined. Trimming took 7 bases from V and 1 from J, leaving 11 bases between them. CDR3 size: 13 residues. Germline CDR1 is MNHEY and CDR2 is SVGEGT. The DNA of the CDR3 is TGTGCCAGCACTATCGGTCCTTCCTACGAGCAGTACTTC. As protein: CASTIGPSYEQYF.

This clonotype was seen only a few times. V gene TRBV20-1 combines with J gene TRBJ2-5; weak D call: TRBD2 (6 bases). V dropped 3 bases and J dropped 2 bases, with 10 bases sitting between them. Per the germline V gene, CDR1 is DFQATT and CDR2 is SNEGSKA (reference sequence). This CDR3 has 13 residues. CDR3 region: CSASLAVQETQYF. For the CDR3, the DNA is TGCAGTGCTAGTTTAGCGGTACAAGAGACCCAGTACTTC.

V is TRBV9 and J is TRBJ2-3, with 7 bases fitting TRBD1. The CDR3 loop spans 16 amino acids. Unmatched junction bases numbered 6, after V lost 0 bases and J lost 2 bases. Germline V lookup: CDR1 SGDLS, CDR2 YYNGEE. In DNA form, the CDR3 reads TGTGCCAGCAGCGTAGAACAGGGGCTACCCACAGATACGCAGTATTTT. Amino acid sequence: CASSVEQGLPTDTQYF.

This clonotype has a count of ten or more. V and J are TRBV5-1 and TRBJ2-5; D unclear. Per germline, CDR1 SGHRS and CDR2 YFSETQ. Trimming took 0 bases from V and 3 from J, leaving 15 bases between them. This CDR3 has 16 amino acids. The DNA of the CDR3 is TGCGCCAGCAGCTTGGCGGGTCCCGACTCTAAAGAGACCCAGTACTTC. It codes for CASSLAGPDSKETQYF.

The rearrangement links TRBV19 to TRBJ2-7, with a possible D match to TRBD2 (5 bases). The CDR3 spans 16 residues. Germline lookup yields CDR1 LNHDA and CDR2 SQIVND (reference sequence). Trimming removed 5 bases from V and 3 bases from J, with 20 bases in between. Here the CDR3 reads CASSPLGVTVLYEQYF. The DNA of the CDR3 is TGTGCCAGTAGTCCCCTGGGAGTTACCGTTCTCTACGAGCAGTACTTC.